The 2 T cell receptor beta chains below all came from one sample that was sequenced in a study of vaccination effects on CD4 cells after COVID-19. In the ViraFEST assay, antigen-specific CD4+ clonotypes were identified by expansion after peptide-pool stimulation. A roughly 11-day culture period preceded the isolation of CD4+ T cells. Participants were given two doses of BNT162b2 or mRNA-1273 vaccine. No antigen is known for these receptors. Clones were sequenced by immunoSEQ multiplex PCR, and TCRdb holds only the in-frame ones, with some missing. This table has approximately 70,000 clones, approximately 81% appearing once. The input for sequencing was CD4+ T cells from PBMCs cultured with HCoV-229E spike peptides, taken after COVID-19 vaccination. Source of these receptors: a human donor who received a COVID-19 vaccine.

The CDR3 coding sequence is TGTGCCAGCAGCTTAGGAGACAGAGGTGAAGCTTTCTTT. Its translation is CASSLGDRGEAFF. This chain connects TRBV11-3 to TRBJ1-1; D perhaps matches TRBD1 (5 bases). The CDR3 sequence is 13 residues long. Deletions cut 1 base from V and 7 bases from J, with 10 bases between. The germline gives CDR1 SGHNT, CDR2 YENEEA.

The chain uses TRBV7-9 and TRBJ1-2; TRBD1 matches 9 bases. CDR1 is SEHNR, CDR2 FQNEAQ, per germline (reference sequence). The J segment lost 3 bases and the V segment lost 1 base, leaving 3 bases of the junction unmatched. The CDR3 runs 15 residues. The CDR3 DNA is TGTGCCAGCAGCTTAGAGACAGGGGGACACTATGGCTACACCTTC. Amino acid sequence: CASSLETGGHYGYTF.